Detailed here is one T cell receptor beta chain. This CDR3 region has 17 residues. In germline, CDR1 is MNHNS, CDR2 SASEGT. Trimming cost V 2 bases and J 3 bases, with 17 bases left between them. The sample originates from a study of blood T cell repertoires in COVID-19. Clones were read by immunoSEQ multiplex PCR, and TCRdb kept only the in-frame ones, dropping some. Of about 210,000 clones in the sample, 88% were seen once. This TCR was sampled from a man in his 70s with acute or convalescent COVID-19. J is TRBJ1-5 and V is TRBV6-1; D possibly corresponds to TRBD1 (5 bases). Sequenced sample: peripheral blood. Written as DNA, the CDR3 is TGTGCCAGCAGTGAAATTGGAAGGGGTGGTCACAATCAGCCCCAGCATTTT. Protein product: CASSEIGRGGHNQPQHF.